This T cell receptor beta chain was sequenced during a study of siplizumab effects on memory and regulatory T cells. Study outcomes and limitations: Naive T cell populations appeared to exhibit greater diversity than memory cells and appeared to be major alloresponse contributors.

The junction had 8 bases not matched to a gene; V was cut back by 8 bases and J by 5 bases. The CDR3 has 13 amino acids. CDR1 and CDR2 (germline): SGHAT, FQDESV (reference sequence). As concerns this clone: No antigen is known for it.

Data came from immunoSEQ multiplex PCR; TCRdb stores just in-frame clones and leaves some out. This table holds tens of thousands of clones, around four fifths found once. The specimen sequenced was memory CD4+ T cells sorted from blood. This clonotype originated in a human donor in good health. The J gene is TRBJ1-1, the V gene TRBV11-1, with TRBD1 identical over 7 bases. Written as DNA, the CDR3 is TGTGCCAGCGAGGGGGCGCGGAAGACTGAAGCTTTCTTT. Translating gives CASEGARKTEAFF.